This TCR beta chain was captured by sequencing in a study of blood T cell repertoires in COVID-19. The wider study: Specimens from acute and convalescent COVID-19 originated in the United States, Italy and Spain. PBMCs, B-cell-depleted T cells, or T cells provided the cDNA or gDNA that made up the material.

This CDR3 spans 15 amino acids. Per the germline V gene, CDR1 is SGHTA and CDR2 is FQGNSA. The V end lost 8 bases, the J end lost 1 base, and 16 bases lay between the germline ends. How the authors handled the data: Reference gene primer amplification gave estimated nucleated cell counts. Assay: immunoSEQ multiplex PCR; the TCRdb copy retains only in-frame clones and omits some. The DNA gave D and trimming, while V, J and clone size come from that table. The sample lists roughly 110,000 clones; about 88% were seen once. The sample was peripheral blood. The chain recombines TRBV7-2 with TRBJ2-3, with a tentative D call TRBD2 (5 bases). The origin of this receptor is a woman in her 70s who had recovered from COVID-19. The CDR3 nucleotides read TGTGCCAGCGGCGGACGTCTAGCCGGCACAGATACGCAGTATTTT. This translates into CASGGRLAGTDTQYF.